This T cell receptor beta chain was retrieved from a study of early T cells in non-severe SARS-CoV-2 infection. Whole-study context: Unsorted whole blood bulk RNA was sequenced, with unpaired chains.

CDR3 length equals 13 residues. From germline, CDR1 is LGHDT and CDR2 YNNKEL (reference sequence). V was shortened by 0 bases and J by 7 bases, with 9 bases between the two germline ends. Study-wide results and limits: There was a bias toward anti-spike CD8 responses in VDJdb matching, which missed private and CD4 specificities.

The TCR library protocol attached unique molecular identifiers to the individual cDNA molecules. From the 5' RACE reads, TCRdb called clonotypes with MiXCR, one entry per CDR3 protein. The table has over 50,000 distinct CDR3 sequences, around 12% seen once. This clonotype occurred many times. The antigen remains unidentified. This chain uses TRBV3-1 with TRBJ1-1; D not certain. The sequence came from an adult who was a healthcare worker with PCR-confirmed SARS-CoV-2 infection or an uninfected control (not recorded which). Material for sequencing was whole blood. The CDR3 protein is CASSQDDVGEAFF. CDR3 in DNA: TGTGCCAGCAGCCAAGATGATGTCGGTGAAGCTTTCTTT.